This T cell receptor (beta chain) is drawn from a study of response to subunit inactivated influenza vaccine. Overall study findings and caveats: Researchers suggested that each seasonal influenza vaccination recruits few new T cells.

From the RT-PCR reads, TCRdb called clonotypes with MiXCR, one entry per CDR3 protein. The sample includes about 500,000 distinct CDR3 sequences, 16% seen only once; the top ten take less than 4%. This clonotype was seen repeatedly, ten times or more. Its antigen remains unknown. The source of this sequence is a man between 50 and 69 years old who received an inactivated influenza vaccine. Sequencing was performed on CD4+ T cells sorted from PBMCs, taken roughly 24 months after vaccination.

CDR3 loop: CASRSRQGVGTEAFF. The CDR3 nucleotides read TGTGCCAGCAGGTCCCGCCAGGGAGTTGGCACTGAAGCTTTCTTT. The chain carries TRBV6-2 or TRBV6-3 and TRBJ1-1; perhaps TRBD1 as D (5 bases). The CDR3 is 15 amino acids. The germline V gene encodes CDR1 MNHEY and CDR2 SVGEGT. The germline V and J ends were trimmed by 6 bases and 4 bases, with 18 bases remaining between them.